This entry lists 13 T cell receptor beta chains sequenced from one sample in a study of blood T cell repertoires in COVID-19. Measured with immunoSEQ multiplex PCR; TCRdb has only the in-frame clones, and not every one. The profile shows fewer than 300,000 clones, approximately 88% of them singletons. Sequencing used PBMCs or T cells enriched from blood (not recorded which). The source of these receptors is a middle-aged woman with acute COVID-19.

The rearrangement uses TRBV28 and TRBJ2-1, with 14 bases fitting TRBD2. The CDR3 is made up of 16 amino acids. The V and J ends lost 6 bases and 7 bases, in that order; junction bases with no gene match: 8. CDR1 and CDR2 from the germline V gene are MDHEN and SYDVKM. The CDR3 region is CASSLPGTSGSNEQFF. CDR3 in DNA: TGTGCCAGCAGCCTCCCCGGGACTAGCGGGAGTAATGAGCAGTTCTTC.

V is TRBV25-1 and J is TRBJ1-2; no clear D gene. V lost 0 bases to trimming and J lost 6 bases, with 11 bases between them. This CDR3 has 14 residues. Germline V lookup: CDR1 MGHDK, CDR2 SYGVNS. The CDR3 nucleotides are TGTGCCAGCAGTGAATATAGGAGGACGGATGGCTACACCTTC. Translation gives CASSEYRRTDGYTF.

The rearrangement links TRBV6-2 or TRBV6-3 to TRBJ2-6; no definite D call. CDR1 and CDR2 (germline): MNHEY, SVGEGT. The V and J ends lost 3 bases and 0 bases respectively, with 24 bases between them. This CDR3 comprises 21 residues. CDR3 sequence: CASSYPTVGSFSLSGANVLTF. As DNA, the CDR3 is TGTGCCAGCAGTTATCCCACAGTAGGTTCTTTCTCTCTCTCTGGGGCCAACGTCCTGACTTTC.

The gene calls are TRBV15 and TRBJ2-7, with D tentatively TRBD1 (5 bases). The CDR3 sequence is 14 residues long. The V gene lost 0 bases and the J gene lost 4 bases, with 10 bases spanning the gap. Germline CDR1 reads LNHNV; CDR2 reads YYDKDF (reference sequence). CDR3 DNA: TGTGCCACCAGCAGAGAGCAGGGCGGATACGAGCAGTACTTC. Its protein is CATSREQGGYEQYF.

The J gene is TRBJ1-2, the V gene TRBV28; 7 bases align to TRBD1. Per the germline V gene, CDR1 is MDHEN and CDR2 is SYDVKM. The CDR3 covers 15 residues. J gave up 4 bases and V 4 bases, and 9 bases lay outside the gene matches. The CDR3 nucleotides read TGTGCCAGCAGTTCACCGACCGGGACAGTCTATGGCTACACCTTC. Encoded protein: CASSSPTGTVYGYTF.

This clone was observed a few times. The V gene is TRBV28, the J gene TRBJ1-5, with D hard to call. CDR1 MDHEN and CDR2 SYDVKM come from the germline V gene. Trimming stripped 1 base from V and 6 bases from J, with 10 bases between. This CDR3 spans 14 amino acids. The CDR3 DNA reads as TGTGCCAGCAGTTTATTTAATTCCGGTCAGCCCCAGCATTTT. Its translation is CASSLFNSGQPQHF. The complete variable domain, with remaining parts taken from reference TRBV28 and TRBJ1-5, reads DVKVTQSSRYLVKRTGEKVFLECVQDMDHENMFWYRQDPGLGLRLIYFSYDVKMKEKGDIPEGYSVSREKKERFSLILESASTNQTSMYLCASSLFNSGQPQHFGDGTRLSIL.

This clone was observed once. The chain is built from TRBV5-1 and TRBJ1-2; D remains unclear. V lost 4 bases and J 0 bases, leaving 7 bases between the germline ends. Germline V CDR1 and CDR2: SGHRS, YFSETQ. The CDR3 extends over 13 amino acids. The CDR3 spells CASSAGANYGYTF. The CDR3, as DNA: TGCGCCAGCAGCGCGGGCGCTAACTATGGCTACACCTTC.

The chain's CDR3 is CASSFTPLAGLTDTQYF. CDR3 in DNA: TGTGCCAGCAGCTTTACCCCTCTAGCGGGACTTACAGATACGCAGTATTTT. The chain carries TRBV13 and TRBJ2-3; TRBD2 agrees at 9 bases. Per germline, CDR1 PRHDT and CDR2 FYEKMQ (reference sequence). The V gene end was trimmed by 3 bases and the J gene end by 3 bases; junction bases not matched to a gene: 10. The length of the CDR3 is 17 residues.

The chain carries TRBV5-1 and TRBJ1-3, with a tentative D call TRBD1 (6 bases). Germline V gives CDR1 SGHRS, CDR2 YFSETQ. V lost 0 bases and J lost 6, with 10 bases in between. This CDR3 comprises 14 residues. The CDR3 here is CASSLEGEENTIYF. The CDR3 DNA reads TGCGCCAGCAGCTTGGAGGGGGAAGAAAACACCATATATTTT.

The V call is TRBV5-1, the J call TRBJ1-1; tentatively, D is TRBD1 (5 bases). CDR3 length: 13 residues. Germline V CDR1 and CDR2: SGHRS, YFSETQ. V was pared by 3 bases and J by 6 bases, with 12 bases between. CDR3 sequence reads: CASSSGQPPEAFF. The CDR3 DNA sequence: TGCGCCAGCAGCTCAGGACAACCACCTGAAGCTTTCTTT.

J is TRBJ1-2 and V is TRBV7-8; 7 bases are shared with TRBD1. Unmatched junction bases numbered 8, after V lost 5 bases and J lost 8 bases. CDR3 length: 13 amino acids. The germline V gene has CDR1 SGHVS and CDR2 FQNEAQ. As DNA, the CDR3 is TGTGCCAGCAGCACAGGGGAGGAACGCGGCTACACCTTC. It codes for CASSTGEERGYTF.

The chain employs TRBV19 and TRBJ1-1, with D tentatively TRBD1 (6 bases). Germline V gene sequence: CDR1 LNHDA, CDR2 SQIVND (reference sequence). CDR3 size: 13 residues. Trimming shortened V by 6 bases and J by 3 bases, and 11 bases separated the two germline ends. The CDR3 sequence: CASRDSRYTEAFF. In nucleotides, the CDR3 is TGTGCCAGTAGGGACAGCCGGTACACTGAAGCTTTCTTT. The complete variable domain, with remaining parts taken from reference TRBV19 and TRBJ1-1, reads DGGITQSPKYLFRKEGQNVTLSCEQNLNHDAMYWYRQDPGQGLRLIYYSQIVNDFQKGDIAEGYSVSREKKESFPLTVTSAQKNPTAFYLCASRDSRYTEAFFGQGTRLTVV.

This chain uses TRBV5-8 with TRBJ2-2; 11 positions agree with TRBD2. Germline CDR1 is SGHTS and CDR2 is YDEGEE. Trimming at V came to 6 bases and at J to 2 bases, leaving 3 bases not matched to a gene. This CDR3 region has 15 residues. The CDR3 nucleotides are TGTGCCAGCACCGGGACTAGCGGAAACACCGGGGAGCTGTTTTTT. Amino acid sequence: CASTGTSGNTGELFF.